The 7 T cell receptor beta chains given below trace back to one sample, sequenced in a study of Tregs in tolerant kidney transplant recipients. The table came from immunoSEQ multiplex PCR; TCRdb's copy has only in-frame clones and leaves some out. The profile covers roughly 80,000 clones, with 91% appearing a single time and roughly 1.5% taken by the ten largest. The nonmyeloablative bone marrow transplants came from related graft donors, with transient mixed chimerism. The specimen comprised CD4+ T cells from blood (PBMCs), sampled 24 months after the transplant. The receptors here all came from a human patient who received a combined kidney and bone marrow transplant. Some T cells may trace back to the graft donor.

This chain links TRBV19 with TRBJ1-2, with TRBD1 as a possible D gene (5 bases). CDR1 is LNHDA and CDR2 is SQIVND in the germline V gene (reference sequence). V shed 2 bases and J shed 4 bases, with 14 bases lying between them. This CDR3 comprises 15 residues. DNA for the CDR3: TGTGCCAGTAGTATAAGAGGCAGGGAGGTCTATGGCTACACCTTC. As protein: CASSIRGREVYGYTF.

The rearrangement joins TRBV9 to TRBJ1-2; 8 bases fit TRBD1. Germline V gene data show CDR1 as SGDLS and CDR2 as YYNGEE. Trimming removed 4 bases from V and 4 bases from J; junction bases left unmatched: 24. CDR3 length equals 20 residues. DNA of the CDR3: TGTGCCAGCAGCCCCGACGGGAGTAGGGGACAGGTCTACCCGGGCTATGGCTACACCTTC. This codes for CASSPDGSRGQVYPGYGYTF. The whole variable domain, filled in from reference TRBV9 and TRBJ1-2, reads DSGVTQTPKHLITATGQRVTLRCSPRSGDLSVYWYQQSLDQGLQFLIQYYNGEERAKGNILERFSAQQFPDLHSELNLSSLELGDSALYFCASSPDGSRGQVYPGYGYTFGSGTRLTVV.

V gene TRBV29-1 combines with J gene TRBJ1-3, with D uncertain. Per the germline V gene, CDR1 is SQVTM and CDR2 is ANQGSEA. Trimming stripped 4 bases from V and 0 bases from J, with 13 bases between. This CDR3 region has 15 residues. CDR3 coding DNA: TGCAGCGTTGTAATGTGTTTCGGCTCTGGAAACACCATATATTTT. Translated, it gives CSVVMCFGSGNTIYF. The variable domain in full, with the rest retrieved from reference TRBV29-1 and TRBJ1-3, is SAVISQKPSRDICQRGTSLTIQCQVDSQVTMMFWYRQQPGQSLTLIATANQGSEATYESGFVIDKFPISRPNLTFSTLTVSNMSPEDSSIYLCSVVMCFGSGNTIYFGEGSWLTVV.

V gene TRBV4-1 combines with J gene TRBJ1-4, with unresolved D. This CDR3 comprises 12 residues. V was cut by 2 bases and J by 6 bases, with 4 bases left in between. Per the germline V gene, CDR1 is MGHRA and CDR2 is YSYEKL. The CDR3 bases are TGCGCCAGCAGCCAACCCTATGAAAAACTGTTTTTT. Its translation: CASSQPYEKLFF.

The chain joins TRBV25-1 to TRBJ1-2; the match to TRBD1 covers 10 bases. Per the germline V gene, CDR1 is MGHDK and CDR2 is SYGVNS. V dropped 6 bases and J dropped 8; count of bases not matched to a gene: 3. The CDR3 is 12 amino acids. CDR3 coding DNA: TGTGCCAGCAGAGGACAGGGGGGAGGCTACACCTTC. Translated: CASRGQGGGYTF.

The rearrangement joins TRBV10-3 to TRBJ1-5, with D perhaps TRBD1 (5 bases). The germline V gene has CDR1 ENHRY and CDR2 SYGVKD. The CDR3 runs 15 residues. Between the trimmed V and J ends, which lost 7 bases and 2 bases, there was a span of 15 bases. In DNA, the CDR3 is TGTGCCATCAAAACCCCCCAACAGGGCAATCAGCCCCAGCATTTT. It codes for CAIKTPQQGNQPQHF.

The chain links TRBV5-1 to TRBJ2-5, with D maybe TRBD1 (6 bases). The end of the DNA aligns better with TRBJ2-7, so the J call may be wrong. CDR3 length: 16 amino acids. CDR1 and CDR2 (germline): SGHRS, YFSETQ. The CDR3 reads CASSLERTVSSYEQYF. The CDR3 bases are TGCGCCAGCAGCTTGGAGCGGACAGTCTCATCCTACGAGCAGTACTTC.